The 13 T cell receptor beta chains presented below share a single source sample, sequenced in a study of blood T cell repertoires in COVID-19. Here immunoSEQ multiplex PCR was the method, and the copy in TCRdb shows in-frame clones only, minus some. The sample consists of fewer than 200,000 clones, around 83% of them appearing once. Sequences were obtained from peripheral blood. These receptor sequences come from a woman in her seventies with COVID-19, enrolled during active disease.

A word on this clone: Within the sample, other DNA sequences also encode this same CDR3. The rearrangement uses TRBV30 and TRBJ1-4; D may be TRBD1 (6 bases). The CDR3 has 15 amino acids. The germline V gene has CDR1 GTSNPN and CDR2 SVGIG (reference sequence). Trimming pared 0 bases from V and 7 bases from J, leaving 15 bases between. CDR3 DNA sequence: TGTGCCTGGAGTGTGGGTACAGGGAGGGGTGAAAAACTGTTTTTT. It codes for CAWSVGTGRGEKLFF.

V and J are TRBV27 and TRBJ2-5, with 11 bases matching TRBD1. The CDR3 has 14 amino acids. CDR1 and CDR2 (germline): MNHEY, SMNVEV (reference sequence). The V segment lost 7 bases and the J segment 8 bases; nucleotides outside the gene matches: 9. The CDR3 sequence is CASTKGGQGATQYF. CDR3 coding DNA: TGTGCCAGCACCAAGGGCGGACAGGGGGCCACCCAGTACTTC.

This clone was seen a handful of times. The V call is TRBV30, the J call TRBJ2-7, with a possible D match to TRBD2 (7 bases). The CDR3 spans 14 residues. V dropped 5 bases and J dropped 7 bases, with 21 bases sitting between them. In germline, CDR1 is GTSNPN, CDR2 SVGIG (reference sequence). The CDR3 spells CAWDIGQPGGEQYF. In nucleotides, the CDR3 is TGTGCCTGGGATATCGGACAGCCCGGGGGGGAGCAGTACTTC.

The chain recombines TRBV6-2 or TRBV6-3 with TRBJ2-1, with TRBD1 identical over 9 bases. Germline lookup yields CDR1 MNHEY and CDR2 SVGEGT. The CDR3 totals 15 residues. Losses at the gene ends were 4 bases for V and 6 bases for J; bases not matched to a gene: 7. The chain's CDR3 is CASSSWGQGPNEQFF. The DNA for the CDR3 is TGTGCCAGCAGTTCCTGGGGACAGGGCCCCAATGAGCAGTTCTTC.

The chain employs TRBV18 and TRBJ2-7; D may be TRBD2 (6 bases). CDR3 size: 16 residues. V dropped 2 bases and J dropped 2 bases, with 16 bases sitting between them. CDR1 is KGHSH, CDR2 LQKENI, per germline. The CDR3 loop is CASSPSASGLTYEQYF. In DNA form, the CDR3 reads TGTGCCAGCTCACCATCCGCAAGCGGGCTTACCTACGAGCAGTACTTC. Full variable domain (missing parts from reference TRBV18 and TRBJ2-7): NAGVMQNPRHLVRRRGQEARLRCSPMKGHSHVYWYRQLPEEGLKFMVYLQKENIIDESGMPKERFSAEFPKEGPSILRIQQVVRGDSAAYFCASSPSASGLTYEQYFGPGTRLTVT.

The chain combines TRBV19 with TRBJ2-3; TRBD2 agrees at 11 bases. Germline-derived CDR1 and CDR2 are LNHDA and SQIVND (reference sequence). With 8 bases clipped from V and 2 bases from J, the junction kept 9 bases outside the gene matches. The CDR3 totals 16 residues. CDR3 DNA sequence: TGTGCCAGTGGGAGATCGACTAGCGGGAACACAGATACGCAGTATTTT. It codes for CASGRSTSGNTDTQYF.

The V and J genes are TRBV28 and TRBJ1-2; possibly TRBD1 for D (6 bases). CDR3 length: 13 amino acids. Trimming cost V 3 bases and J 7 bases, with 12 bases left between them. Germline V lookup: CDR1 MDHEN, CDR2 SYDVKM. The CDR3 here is CASSFRGGTGYTF. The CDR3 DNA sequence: TGTGCCAGCAGTTTCCGGGGGGGCACTGGCTACACCTTC.

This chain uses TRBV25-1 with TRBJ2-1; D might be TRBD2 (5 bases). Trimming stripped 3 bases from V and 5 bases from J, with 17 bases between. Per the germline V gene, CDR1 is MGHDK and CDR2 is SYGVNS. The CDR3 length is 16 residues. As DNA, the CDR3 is TGTGCCAGCAGTGAGGAACCCGGGGAATATAACAATGAGCAGTTCTTC. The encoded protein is CASSEEPGEYNNEQFF.

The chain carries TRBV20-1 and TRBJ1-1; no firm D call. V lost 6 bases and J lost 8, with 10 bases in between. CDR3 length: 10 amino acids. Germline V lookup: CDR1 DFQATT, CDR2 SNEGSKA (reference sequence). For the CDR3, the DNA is TGCAGTGCCACCAAGGAGGAAGCTTTCTTT. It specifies CSATKEEAFF.

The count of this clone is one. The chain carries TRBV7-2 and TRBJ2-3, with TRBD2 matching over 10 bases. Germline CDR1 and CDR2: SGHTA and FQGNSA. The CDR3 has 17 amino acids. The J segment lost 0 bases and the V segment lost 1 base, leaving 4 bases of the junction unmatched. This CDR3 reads CASSLGLAGSSTDTQYF. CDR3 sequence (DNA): TGTGCCAGCAGCTTAGGACTAGCGGGTTCTAGCACAGATACGCAGTATTTT.

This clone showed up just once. CDR3 in amino acids: CASSVDGTSSREQYF. The CDR3 DNA reads TGTGCCAGCAGCGTAGATGGGACTAGTTCCCGTGAGCAGTACTTC. V gene TRBV9 combines with J gene TRBJ2-7; 8 bases line up with TRBD2. CDR3 length: 15 amino acids. The germline CDR1 and CDR2 sequences are SGDLS and YYNGEE. V shed 0 bases and J 7 bases; nucleotides not matched to a gene: 9.

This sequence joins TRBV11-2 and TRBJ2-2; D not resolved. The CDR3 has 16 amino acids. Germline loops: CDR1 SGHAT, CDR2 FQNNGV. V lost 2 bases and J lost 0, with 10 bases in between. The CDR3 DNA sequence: TGTGCCAGCAGCTTATTGAACTTGCCGAACACCGGGGAGCTGTTTTTT. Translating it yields CASSLLNLPNTGELFF.

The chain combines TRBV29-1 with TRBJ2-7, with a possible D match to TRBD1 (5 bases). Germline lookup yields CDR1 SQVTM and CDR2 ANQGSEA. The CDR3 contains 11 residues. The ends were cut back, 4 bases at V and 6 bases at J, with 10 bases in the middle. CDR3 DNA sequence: TGCAGCGTTGTAGGAAGGGGCGAGCAGTACTTC. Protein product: CSVVGRGEQYF.